This T cell receptor beta chain came from a study of T cell clones after liver transplantation. The wider study: TCRbeta sequencing after a pre-transplant mixed lymphocyte reaction identified graft-donor-reactive clones, later tracked in post-transplant blood. Overall study results and limits: Circulating graft-donor-reactive CD4 TCRbeta sequences fell significantly post-transplant in 5 of 8 subjects.

Sequencing was performed with immunoSEQ multiplex PCR; in TCRdb, only in-frame clones are kept and a portion is missing. The table shows 45,000 to 55,000 clones, with 65% to 85% occurring only once. Regarding this clone: Its antigen is unknown.

Germline V gene sequence: CDR1 MDHEN, CDR2 SYDVKM. V dropped 6 bases and J dropped 1 base, with 12 bases sitting between them. The CDR3 is made up of 15 amino acids. The sequencing used CD4+ T cells from blood, collected before liver transplant. The clonotype originates from a human donor who received a liver transplant. The chain links TRBV28 to TRBJ2-2; D is ambiguous. The CDR3: CASRGMVGNTGELFF. The CDR3 DNA is TGTGCCAGCAGAGGGATGGTAGGGAACACCGGGGAGCTGTTTTTT.